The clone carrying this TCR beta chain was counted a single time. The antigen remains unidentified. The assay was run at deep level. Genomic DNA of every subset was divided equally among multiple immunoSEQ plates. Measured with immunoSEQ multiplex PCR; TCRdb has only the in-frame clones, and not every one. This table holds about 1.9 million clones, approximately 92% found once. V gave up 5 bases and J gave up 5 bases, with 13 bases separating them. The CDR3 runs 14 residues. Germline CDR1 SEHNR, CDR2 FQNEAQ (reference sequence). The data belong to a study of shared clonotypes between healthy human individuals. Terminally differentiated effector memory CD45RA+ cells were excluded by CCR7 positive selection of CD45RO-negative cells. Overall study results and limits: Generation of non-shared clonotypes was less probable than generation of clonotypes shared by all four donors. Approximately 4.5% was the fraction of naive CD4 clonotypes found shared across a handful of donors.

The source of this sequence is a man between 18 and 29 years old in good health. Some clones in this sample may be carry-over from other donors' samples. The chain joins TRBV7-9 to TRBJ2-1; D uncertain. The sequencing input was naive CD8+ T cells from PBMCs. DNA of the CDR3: TGTGCCAGCAGCCCATTAGCAGACAACAATGAGCAGTTCTTC. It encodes CASSPLADNNEQFF.